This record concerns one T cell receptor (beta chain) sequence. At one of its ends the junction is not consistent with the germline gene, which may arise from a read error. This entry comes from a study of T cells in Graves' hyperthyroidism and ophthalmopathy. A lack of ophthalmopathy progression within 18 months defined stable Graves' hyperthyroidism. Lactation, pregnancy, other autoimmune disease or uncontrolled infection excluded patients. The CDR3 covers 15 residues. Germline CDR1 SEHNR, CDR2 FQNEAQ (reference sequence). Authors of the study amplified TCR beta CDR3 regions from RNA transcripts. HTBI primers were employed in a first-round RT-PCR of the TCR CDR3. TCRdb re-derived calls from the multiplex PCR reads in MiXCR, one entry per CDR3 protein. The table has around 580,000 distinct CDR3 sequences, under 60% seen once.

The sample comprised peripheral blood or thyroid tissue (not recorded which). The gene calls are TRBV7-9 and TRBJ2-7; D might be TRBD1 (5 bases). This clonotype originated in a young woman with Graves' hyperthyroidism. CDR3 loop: CAGSPQTVHVFEQYF. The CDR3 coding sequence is TGTGCCGGCAGCCCCCAGACAGTCCACGTTTTCGAGCAGTACTTC.